The sample holds a few counts of the clone carrying this T cell receptor (beta chain). This sample was included in a study of human T cells and chemical hapten exposure. TCRdb used MiXCR to reprocess the RACE reads, holding one entry per CDR3 protein. The data contain more than 90,000 distinct CDR3 sequences, 10% to 12% of them singletons. The CDR3 consists of 16 residues. Per germline, CDR1 MNHEY and CDR2 SVGEGT. Trimming stripped 5 bases from V and 9 bases from J, with 20 bases between. Time point of the sample: patch test 2, 6 weeks after DPC sensitization. As to treatment: therapeutic diphenylcyclopropenone sensitization with weekly scalp DPC.

The rearrangement links TRBV6-2 or TRBV6-3 to TRBJ1-6, with a weak D call TRBD1 (5 bases). The receptor comes from a woman aged 40-49 years with alopecia areata. Some clones in this sample may be carry-over from other donors' samples. Sequenced here: whole blood, sampled in connection with sensitization to the hapten diphenylcyclopropenone (DPC). The CDR3, as DNA: TGTGCCAGCAGTGAAGCCGGGACTGCGAGTTCTTCACCCCTCCACTTT. Amino acid sequence: CASSEAGTASSSPLHF.